Reported below is one T cell receptor beta chain. Its target is not known. PCR was performed using 60 Vbeta and 13 Jbeta primers. TCRdb's table, derived via immunoSEQ multiplex PCR, lists solely in-frame clones and lacks some. The sample has 100,000 or so clones, roughly 74% seen once. This record comes from a study of cytomegalovirus exposure and HLA in healthy donors. Study-wide points: Roughly uniform sequencing depth across donors was assumed, possibly incorrectly. Earlier analysis yielded a pattern in which most TCR beta V segments were productive about 90% or about 30% of the time.

The CDR3 has 15 amino acids. Germline loops: CDR1 SGHTA, CDR2 FQGTGA. The junction had 6 bases not matched to a gene; V was cut back by 5 bases and J by 8 bases. The specimen sequenced was PBMCs. V usage is TRBV7-3 and J usage is TRBJ1-6, with 10 bases that match TRBD1. The receptor comes from a woman aged 40 to 50 in good health and CMV-seronegative. CDR3 sequence (DNA): TGTGCCAGCAGCGTCACCGGGACAGGGGATTCACCCCTCCACTTT. It yields the protein CASSVTGTGDSPLHF.